This T cell receptor (beta chain) was profiled in a study of blood T cell repertoires in COVID-19. For the study at large: Donors in the United States, Italy and Spain gave samples during acute or convalescent COVID-19. Sources were T cells, B-cell-depleted T cells, or PBMCs; the material itself was cDNA or gDNA.

Generated by immunoSEQ multiplex PCR, the TCRdb table keeps only in-frame clones and is missing some. The sample lists 150,000 to 170,000 clones; 76% were seen once. In this sample, this clone turned up a few times. Germline CDR1 reads SGHDN; CDR2 reads FVKESK. The CDR3 spans 17 residues. Trimming stripped 4 bases from V and 0 bases from J, with 15 bases between. The J gene is TRBJ1-4, the V gene TRBV14; D is undetermined. The sequenced sample consisted of peripheral blood. The TCR sequence derives from a woman aged 80 or older with acute or convalescent COVID-19. DNA for the CDR3: TGTGCCAGCAGCCCGACGGCGGGGAGGGCAACTAATGAAAAACTGTTTTTT. Its protein is CASSPTAGRATNEKLFF.